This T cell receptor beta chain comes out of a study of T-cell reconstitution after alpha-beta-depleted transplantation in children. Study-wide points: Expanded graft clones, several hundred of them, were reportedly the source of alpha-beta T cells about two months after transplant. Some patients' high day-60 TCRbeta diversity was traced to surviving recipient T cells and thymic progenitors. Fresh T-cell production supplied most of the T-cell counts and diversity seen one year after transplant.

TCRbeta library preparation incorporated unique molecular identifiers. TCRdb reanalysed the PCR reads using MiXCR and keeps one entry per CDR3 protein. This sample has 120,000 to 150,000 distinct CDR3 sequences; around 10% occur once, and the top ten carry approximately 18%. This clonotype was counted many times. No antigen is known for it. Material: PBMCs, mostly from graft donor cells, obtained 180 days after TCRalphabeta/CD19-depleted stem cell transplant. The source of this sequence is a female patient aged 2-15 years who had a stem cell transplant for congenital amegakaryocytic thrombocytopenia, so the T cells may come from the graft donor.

As DNA, the CDR3 is TGTGCCAGCAGATCCCCCGGACAGGCGAGCTCTGGGGCCAACGTCCTGACTTTC. This codes for CASRSPGQASSGANVLTF. This rearrangement joins TRBV21-1 to TRBJ2-6; no check of the table's D call, TRBD1, against the DNA was made. TRBV21-1 counts as a pseudogene. The CDR3 has 18 amino acids.